The clone carrying this T cell receptor beta chain showed up just once. Antigen: not known. This CDR3 has 13 residues. Germline CDR1 reads SNHLY; CDR2 reads FYNNEI. After removal of 7 bases from V and 3 bases from J, the junction contained 2 bases not matched to a gene. The study ran its PCR with 60 Vbeta and 13 Jbeta primers. Clones were sequenced by immunoSEQ multiplex PCR, and TCRdb holds only the in-frame ones, with some missing. The sample includes about 120,000 clones, roughly four fifths of them seen just once. The sample belongs to a study of cytomegalovirus exposure and HLA in healthy donors. At the level of the study: HLA-typed donors were the source of about 85 million unique TCRs held in an early data release.

General observations from the study: High specificity and sensitivity for cytomegalovirus status were reported for the classifier. CMV antigen specificity was confirmed in vitro for a few CMV-associated chains. Other equally common chains were less clonally expanded than HLA-associated TCR beta chains, a later analysis showed.

Sequenced input: PBMCs. The rearrangement joins TRBV2 to TRBJ2-3; 9 bases match TRBD1. This receptor was obtained from a woman aged 35 to 49 in good health and CMV-seronegative. The CDR3 region is CASIGQGTDTQYF. The CDR3 DNA reads TGTGCCAGCATTGGACAGGGGACAGATACGCAGTATTTT.